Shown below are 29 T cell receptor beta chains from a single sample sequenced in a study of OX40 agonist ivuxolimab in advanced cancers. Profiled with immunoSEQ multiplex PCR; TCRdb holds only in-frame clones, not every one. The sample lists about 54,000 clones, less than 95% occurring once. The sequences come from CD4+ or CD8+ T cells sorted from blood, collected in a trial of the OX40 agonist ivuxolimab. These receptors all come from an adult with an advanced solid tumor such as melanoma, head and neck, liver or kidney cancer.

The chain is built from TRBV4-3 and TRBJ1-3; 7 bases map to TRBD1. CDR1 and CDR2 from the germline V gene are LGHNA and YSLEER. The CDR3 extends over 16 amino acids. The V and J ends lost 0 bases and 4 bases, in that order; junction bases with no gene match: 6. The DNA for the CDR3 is TGCGCCAGCAGCCAAGATAGGACAGGACCCGGAAACACCATATATTTT. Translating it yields CASSQDRTGPGNTIYF.

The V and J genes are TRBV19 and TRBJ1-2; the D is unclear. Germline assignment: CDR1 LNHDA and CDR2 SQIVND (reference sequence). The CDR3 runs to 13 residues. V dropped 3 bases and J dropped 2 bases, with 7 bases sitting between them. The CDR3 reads CASSMLGNYGYTF. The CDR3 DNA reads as TGTGCCAGTAGTATGCTGGGGAACTATGGCTACACCTTC. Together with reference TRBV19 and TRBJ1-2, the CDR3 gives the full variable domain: DGGITQSPKYLFRKEGQNVTLSCEQNLNHDAMYWYRQDPGQGLRLIYYSQIVNDFQKGDIAEGYSVSREKKESFPLTVTSAQKNPTAFYLCASSMLGNYGYTFGSGTRLTVV.

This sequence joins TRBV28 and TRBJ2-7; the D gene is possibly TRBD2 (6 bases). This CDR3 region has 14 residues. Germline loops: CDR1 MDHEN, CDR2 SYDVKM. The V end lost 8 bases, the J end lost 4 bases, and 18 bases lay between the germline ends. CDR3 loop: CASRRPSDSYEQYF. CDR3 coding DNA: TGTGCCAGCCGGAGGCCTAGCGACTCTTACGAGCAGTACTTC.

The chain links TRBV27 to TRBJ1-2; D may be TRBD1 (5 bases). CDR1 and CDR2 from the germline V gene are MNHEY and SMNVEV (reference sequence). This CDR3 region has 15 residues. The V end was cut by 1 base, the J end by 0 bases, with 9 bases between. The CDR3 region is CASSLFQGANYGYTF. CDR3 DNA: TGTGCCAGCAGTTTATTCCAGGGTGCTAACTATGGCTACACCTTC.

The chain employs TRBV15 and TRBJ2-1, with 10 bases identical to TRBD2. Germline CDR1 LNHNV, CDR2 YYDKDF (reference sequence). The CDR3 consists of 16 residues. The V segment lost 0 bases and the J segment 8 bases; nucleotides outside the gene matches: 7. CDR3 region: CATSRDGASGRDEQFF. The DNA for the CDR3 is TGTGCCACCAGCAGAGATGGGGCTAGCGGGAGAGATGAGCAGTTCTTC.

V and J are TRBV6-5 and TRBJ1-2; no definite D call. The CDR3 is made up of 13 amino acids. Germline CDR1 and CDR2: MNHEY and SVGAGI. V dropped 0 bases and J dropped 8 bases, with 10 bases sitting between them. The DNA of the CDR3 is TGTGCCAGCAGTTACTCGGTCAACGACGGCTACACCTTC. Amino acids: CASSYSVNDGYTF.

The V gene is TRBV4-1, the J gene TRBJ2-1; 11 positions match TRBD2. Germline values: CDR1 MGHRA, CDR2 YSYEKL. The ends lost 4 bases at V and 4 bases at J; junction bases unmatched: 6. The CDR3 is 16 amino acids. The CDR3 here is CASSLGLAVEYNEQFF. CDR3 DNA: TGCGCCAGCAGCCTGGGACTAGCGGTCGAATACAATGAGCAGTTCTTC.

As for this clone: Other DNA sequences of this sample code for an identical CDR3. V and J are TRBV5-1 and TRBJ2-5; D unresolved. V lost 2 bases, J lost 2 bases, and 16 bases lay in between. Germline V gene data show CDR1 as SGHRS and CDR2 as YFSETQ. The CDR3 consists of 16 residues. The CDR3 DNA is TGCGCCAGCAGCTTTCCACCCGCCGATGCACAAGAGACCCAGTACTTC. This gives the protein CASSFPPADAQETQYF.

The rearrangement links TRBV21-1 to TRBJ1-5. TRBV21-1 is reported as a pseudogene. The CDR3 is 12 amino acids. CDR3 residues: CASTPINQPQHF. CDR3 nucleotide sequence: TGTGCCAGCACCCCTATCAATCAGCCCCAGCATTTT.

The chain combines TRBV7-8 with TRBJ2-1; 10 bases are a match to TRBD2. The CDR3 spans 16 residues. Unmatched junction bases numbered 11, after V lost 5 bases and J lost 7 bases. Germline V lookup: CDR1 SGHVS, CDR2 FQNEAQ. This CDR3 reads CASSVNGAGGRNEQFF. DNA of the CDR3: TGTGCCAGCAGCGTAAACGGAGCGGGAGGGCGGAATGAGCAGTTCTTC.

The CDR3 nucleotides are TGTGCCAGCAGCCATCCCATGGATAAAGAGGTCGGTGGCACTGAAGCTTTCTTT. Protein sequence: CASSHPMDKEVGGTEAFF. J is TRBJ1-1 and V is TRBV7-9; unclear D gene. The germline V gene has CDR1 SEHNR and CDR2 FQNEAQ (reference sequence). The CDR3 extends over 18 amino acids. V dropped 5 bases and J dropped 4 bases, with 26 bases sitting between them. Using reference TRBV7-9 and TRBJ1-1 for the parts outside the CDR3, the full variable domain is DTGVSQNPRHKITKRGQNVTFRCDPISEHNRLYWYRQTLGQGPEFLTYFQNEAQLEKSRLLSDRFSAERPKGSFSTLEIQRTEQGDSAMYLCASSHPMDKEVGGTEAFFGQGTRLTVV.

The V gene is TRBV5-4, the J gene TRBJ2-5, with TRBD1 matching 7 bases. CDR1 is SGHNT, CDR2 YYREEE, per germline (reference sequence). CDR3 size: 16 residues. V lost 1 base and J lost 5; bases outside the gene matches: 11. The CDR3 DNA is TGTGCCAGCAGCTTGACCGGGTCAGGGGGTGGTGAGACCCAGTACTTC. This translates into CASSLTGSGGGETQYF.

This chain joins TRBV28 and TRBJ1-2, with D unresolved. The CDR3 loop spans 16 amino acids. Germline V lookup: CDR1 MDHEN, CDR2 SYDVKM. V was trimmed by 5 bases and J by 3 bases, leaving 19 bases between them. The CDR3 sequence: CASSLPLISTDYGYTF. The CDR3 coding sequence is TGTGCCAGCAGTCTTCCCCTGATTAGCACGGACTATGGCTACACCTTC.

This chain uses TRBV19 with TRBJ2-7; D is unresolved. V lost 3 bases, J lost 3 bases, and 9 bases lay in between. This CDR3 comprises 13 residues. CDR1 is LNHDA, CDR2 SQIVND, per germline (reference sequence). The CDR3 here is CASSIRLFYEQYF. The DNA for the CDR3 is TGTGCCAGTAGTATCCGACTCTTCTACGAGCAGTACTTC. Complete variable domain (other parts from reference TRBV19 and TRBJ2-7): DGGITQSPKYLFRKEGQNVTLSCEQNLNHDAMYWYRQDPGQGLRLIYYSQIVNDFQKGDIAEGYSVSREKKESFPLTVTSAQKNPTAFYLCASSIRLFYEQYFGPGTRLTVT.

CDR3 sequence reads: CASSLVYNEQFF. The CDR3 nucleotides read TGTGCCAGCAGCTTAGTATACAATGAGCAGTTCTTC. The rearrangement links TRBV11-2 to TRBJ2-1; D is uncertain. Germline-derived CDR1 and CDR2 are SGHAT and FQNNGV. Trimming took off 1 base at V and 4 bases at J, with 2 bases between the two ends. This CDR3 contains 12 residues.

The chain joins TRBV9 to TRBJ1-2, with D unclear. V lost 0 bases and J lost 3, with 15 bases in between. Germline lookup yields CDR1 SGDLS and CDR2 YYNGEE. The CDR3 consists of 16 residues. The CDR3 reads CASSVGAPRVDYGYTF. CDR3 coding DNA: TGTGCCAGCAGCGTAGGAGCTCCGCGGGTTGACTATGGCTACACCTTC.

Here the CDR3 reads CASSQAAGRVGDEQFF. CDR3 sequence (DNA): TGCGCCAGCAGCCAAGCTGCCGGGAGGGTGGGCGATGAGCAGTTCTTC. The V and J genes are TRBV4-3 and TRBJ2-1, with TRBD2 matching over 8 bases. V lost 1 base and J lost 8; bases outside the gene matches: 10. Germline-derived CDR1 and CDR2 are LGHNA and YSLEER. This CDR3 spans 16 amino acids.

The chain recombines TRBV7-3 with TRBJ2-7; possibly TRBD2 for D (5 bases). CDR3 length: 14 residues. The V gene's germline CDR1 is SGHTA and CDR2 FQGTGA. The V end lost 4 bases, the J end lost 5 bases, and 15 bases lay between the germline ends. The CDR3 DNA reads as TGTGCCAGCAGCTACTCCGCGACGGGGAACGAGCAGTACTTC. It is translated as CASSYSATGNEQYF.

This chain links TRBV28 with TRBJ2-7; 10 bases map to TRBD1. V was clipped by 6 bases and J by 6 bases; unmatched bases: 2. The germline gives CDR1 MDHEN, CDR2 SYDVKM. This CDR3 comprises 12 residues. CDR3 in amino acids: CASRGTGAEQYF. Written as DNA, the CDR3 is TGTGCCAGCAGGGGGACAGGGGCCGAGCAGTACTTC.

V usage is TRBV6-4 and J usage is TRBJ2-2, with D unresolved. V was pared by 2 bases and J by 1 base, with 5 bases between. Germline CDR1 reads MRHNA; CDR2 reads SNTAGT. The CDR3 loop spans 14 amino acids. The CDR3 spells CASSDRENTGELFF. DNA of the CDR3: TGTGCCAGCAGTGACAGGGAGAACACCGGGGAGCTGTTTTTT.

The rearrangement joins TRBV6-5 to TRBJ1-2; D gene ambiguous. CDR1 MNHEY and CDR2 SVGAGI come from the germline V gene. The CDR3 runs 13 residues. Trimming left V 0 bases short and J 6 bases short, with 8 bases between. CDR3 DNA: TGTGCCAGCAGTTACTCTTTTAGGGATGGCTACACCTTC. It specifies CASSYSFRDGYTF.

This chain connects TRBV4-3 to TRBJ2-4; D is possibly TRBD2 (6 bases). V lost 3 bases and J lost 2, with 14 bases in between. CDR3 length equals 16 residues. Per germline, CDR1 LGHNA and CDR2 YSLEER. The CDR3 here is CASSHPPGSTKNIQYF. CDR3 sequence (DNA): TGCGCCAGCAGCCACCCTCCCGGGAGCACCAAAAACATTCAGTACTTC.

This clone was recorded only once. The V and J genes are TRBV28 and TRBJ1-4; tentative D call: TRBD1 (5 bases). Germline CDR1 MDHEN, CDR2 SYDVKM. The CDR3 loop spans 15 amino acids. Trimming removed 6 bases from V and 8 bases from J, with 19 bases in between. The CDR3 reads CASRLRAPGEEKLFF. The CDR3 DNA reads TGTGCCAGCAGACTTAGAGCCCCGGGGGAGGAAAAACTGTTTTTT. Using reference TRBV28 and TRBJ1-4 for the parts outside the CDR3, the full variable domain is DVKVTQSSRYLVKRTGEKVFLECVQDMDHENMFWYRQDPGLGLRLIYFSYDVKMKEKGDIPEGYSVSREKKERFSLILESASTNQTSMYLCASRLRAPGEEKLFFGSGTQLSVL.

The CDR3 loop reads CASSADWDIAYEQYF. The CDR3 nucleotides read TGTGCCAGCAGCGCTGATTGGGACATAGCCTACGAGCAGTACTTC. The chain employs TRBV5-5 and TRBJ2-7; maybe TRBD1 (6 bases). The CDR3 is 15 residues long. The germline V and J ends were trimmed by 4 bases and 2 bases, with 16 bases remaining between them. Germline V CDR1 and CDR2: SGHKS, YYEKEE (reference sequence).

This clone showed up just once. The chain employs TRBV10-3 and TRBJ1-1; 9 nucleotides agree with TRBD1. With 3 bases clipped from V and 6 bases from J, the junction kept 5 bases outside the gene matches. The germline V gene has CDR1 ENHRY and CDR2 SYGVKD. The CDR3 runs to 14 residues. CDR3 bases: TGTGCCATCAGTGATGGGACAGGGTTGGCTGAAGCTTTCTTT. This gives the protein CAISDGTGLAEAFF.

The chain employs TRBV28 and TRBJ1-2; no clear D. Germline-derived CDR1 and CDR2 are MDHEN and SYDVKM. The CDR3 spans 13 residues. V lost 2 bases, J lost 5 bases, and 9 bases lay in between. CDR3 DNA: TGTGCCAGCAGTTTAAGGGCAGAATATGGCTACACCTTC. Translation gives CASSLRAEYGYTF.

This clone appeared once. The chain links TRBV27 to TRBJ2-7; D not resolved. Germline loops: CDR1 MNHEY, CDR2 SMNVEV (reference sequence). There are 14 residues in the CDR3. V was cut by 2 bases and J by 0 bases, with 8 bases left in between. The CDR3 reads CASSLRASSYEQYF. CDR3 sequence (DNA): TGTGCCAGCAGTTTAAGGGCGAGCTCCTACGAGCAGTACTTC.

CDR3 bases: TGTGCCAGCAGCTTAGAGTGGGGGGACAGCAATCAGCCCCAGCATTTT. Protein sequence: CASSLEWGDSNQPQHF. This chain connects TRBV7-9 to TRBJ1-5, with D possibly matching TRBD1 (5 bases). V gave up 1 base and J gave up 1 base, with 11 bases separating them. The germline V gene encodes CDR1 SEHNR and CDR2 FQNEAQ (reference sequence). The CDR3 runs to 16 residues.

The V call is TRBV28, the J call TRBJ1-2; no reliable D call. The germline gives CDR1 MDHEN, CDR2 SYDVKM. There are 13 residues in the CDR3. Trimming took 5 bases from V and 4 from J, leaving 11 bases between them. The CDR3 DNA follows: TGTGCCAGCAGTCCTACAGAGATCTATGGCTACACCTTC. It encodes CASSPTEIYGYTF.